This is a list of T cell receptor beta chains from one sample in a study of blood T cell repertoires in COVID-19. Method: immunoSEQ multiplex PCR; TCRdb's copy keeps in-frame clones and lacks some. The data show hundreds of thousands of clones, with roughly 85% seen just once and 3.5% to 4% held by the top ten. What was sequenced was peripheral blood. Receptor source: a woman aged 18-29 years with acute or convalescent COVID-19. Both conserved end residues are part of each CDR3. Each record gives: V gene, J gene, D gene, clone size, CDR3 protein, CDR3 DNA. A D gene is named only where the DNA matches it firmly. The size of a clone is reported for some rows only, either as once, few or many, or as a class for expanded clones.

TRBV6-5	TRBJ1-3	-	-	CALRVNSGNTIYF	TGTGCCCTGCGGGTTAACTCTGGAAACACCATATATTTT
TRBV11-1	TRBJ1-1	TRBD1	-	CASSLSDGTGILEAFF	TGTGCCAGCAGCCTCTCCGATGGGACAGGGATTTTGGAAGCTTTCTTT
TRBV7-8	TRBJ2-7	TRBD2	-	CASSLVVGLAGVGSSYEQYF	TGTGCCAGCAGCTTAGTGGTAGGGCTAGCGGGAGTCGGGAGCTCCTACGAGCAGTACTTC
TRBV27	TRBJ2-1	TRBD2	-	CASSLIAGRGIEQFF	TGTGCCAGCAGTTTGATAGCGGGTAGAGGGATTGAGCAGTTCTTC
TRBV12-3/TRBV12-4	TRBJ1-1	-	-	CASSLWGLTEAFF	TGTGCCAGCAGTTTATGGGGACTCACTGAAGCTTTCTTT
TRBV7-8	TRBJ1-2	-	-	CASSLRQTSRGYTF	TGTGCCAGCAGCTTACGACAGACTTCTCGTGGCTACACCTTC
TRBV5-4	TRBJ2-5	TRBD1	once	CASSMRQGAGETQYF	TGTGCCAGCAGCATGAGACAGGGGGCGGGAGAGACCCAGTACTTC
TRBV5-4	TRBJ2-1	TRBD1	-	CASSAGTGVEQFF	TGTGCCAGCAGCGCCGGGACAGGGGTTGAGCAGTTCTTC
TRBV28	TRBJ2-1	TRBD2	-	CASSIGLAGGHSEQFF	TGTGCCAGCAGTATCGGACTAGCGGGAGGTCATAGTGAGCAGTTCTTC
TRBV5-1	TRBJ2-1	TRBD2	-	CASSPVAGVNNEQFF	TGCGCCAGCAGCCCCGTAGCGGGAGTGAATAATGAGCAGTTCTTC
TRBV6-2/TRBV6-3	TRBJ1-2	TRBD1	-	CASTPTGLGYTF	TGTGCCAGCACCCCGACAGGGCTTGGCTACACCTTC
TRBV5-1	TRBJ2-1	-	-	CASSVTSSPDNEQFF	TGCGCCAGCAGCGTAACTAGCTCCCCAGACAATGAGCAGTTCTTC
TRBV5-8	TRBJ1-5	-	-	CASSPDIDSNQPQHF	TGTGCCAGCAGCCCAGACATCGATAGCAATCAGCCCCAGCATTTT
TRBV24-1	TRBJ1-1	-	-	CATDRGTEAFF	TGTGCCACCGACCGGGGCACTGAAGCTTTCTTT
TRBV5-1	TRBJ1-2	-	-	CASSWTASNYGYTF	TGCGCCAGCAGCTGGACAGCCAGTAACTATGGCTACACCTTC